The 6 T cell receptor beta chains presented below share a single source sample, sequenced in a study of cytomegalovirus exposure and HLA in healthy donors (dated by TCRdb to the late 2010s). The receptor library was made with the immunoSEQ multiplex PCR assay. The multiplex PCR relied on a mix of 60 forward primers for TCR Vbeta segments and 13 reverse primers for TCR Jbeta segments. The table was pulled from immuneACCESS by TCRdb, which kept in-frame rearrangements only. Such tables lose some clones; where checked, under half of the loss comes from unresolved V genes, and the rest has no known cause. The sample table shows some 120,000 clones, and less than 80% are seen once. The ten top clones hold 3% to 5% of the sample. The sample was PBMCs. Receptors were obtained from a man between 35 and 55 years old in good health and CMV-seropositive.

CDR3: CASKWDRAQNSPLHF. The CDR3 region has the DNA TGCGCCAGCAAATGGGACAGGGCGCAGAATTCACCCCTCCACTTT. This chain uses TRBV10-2 with TRBJ1-6; 9 bases map to TRBD1. The V and J ends lost 7 bases and 7 bases, in that order; junction bases with no gene match: 8. This CDR3 comprises 15 residues. Germline V CDR1 and CDR2: WSHSY, SAAADI.

V and J are TRBV10-3 and TRBJ1-4; D may be TRBD1 (6 bases). Trimming cost V 8 bases and J 0 bases, with 28 bases left between them. CDR1 and CDR2 from the germline V gene are ENHRY and SYGVKD. The CDR3 is 20 residues long. CDR3 in amino acids: CAISLLPLGQWGTTNEKLFF. The DNA of the CDR3 is TGTGCCATCTCCCTTTTGCCTCTTGGACAGTGGGGGACAACTAATGAAAAACTGTTTTTT.

The chain carries TRBV7-8 and TRBJ1-6; 10 bases map to TRBD1. Germline trimming cut 5 bases from V and 10 bases from J; bases unmatched to any gene: 11. The length of the CDR3 is 16 residues. Germline assignment: CDR1 SGHVS and CDR2 FQNEAQ. The CDR3, as DNA: TGTGCCAGCAGCCTCATAGGGGGACAGGGGTACTCACCCCTCCACTTT. It encodes CASSLIGGQGYSPLHF.

For this clone: Other DNA sequences in the sample encode the same CDR3. The chain recombines TRBV18 with TRBJ1-3; 9 nucleotides align to TRBD1. V lost 3 bases and J lost 0; bases outside the gene matches: 0. Germline assignment: CDR1 KGHSH and CDR2 LQKENI. The CDR3 is made up of 15 amino acids. The CDR3 region is CASSPTGGSGNTIYF. The CDR3 region has the DNA TGTGCCAGCTCACCGACAGGGGGCTCTGGAAACACCATATATTTT.

This clone was seen more than once but under ten times. The chain links TRBV28 to TRBJ2-5; TRBD2 matches 9 bases. J gave up 3 bases and V 2 bases, and 4 bases lay outside the gene matches. CDR3 size: 15 residues. Looked up from germline, CDR1 is MDHEN and CDR2 is SYDVKM. CDR3 sequence reads: CASSLGTSTKETQYF. DNA of the CDR3: TGTGCCAGCAGTTTAGGGACTAGCACGAAAGAGACCCAGTACTTC. Complete variable domain (other parts from reference TRBV28 and TRBJ2-5): DVKVTQSSRYLVKRTGEKVFLECVQDMDHENMFWYRQDPGLGLRLIYFSYDVKMKEKGDIPEGYSVSREKKERFSLILESASTNQTSMYLCASSLGTSTKETQYFGPGTRLLVL.

J is TRBJ2-5 and V is TRBV5-6; the D gene is possibly TRBD1 (5 bases). In germline, CDR1 is SGHDT, CDR2 YYEEEE. Between the trimmed V and J ends, which lost 7 bases and 9 bases, there was a span of 19 bases. This CDR3 comprises 13 residues. CDR3 sequence reads: CASSYSRVEPQYF. Written as DNA, the CDR3 is TGTGCCAGCTCTTATTCCAGGGTGGAGCCCCAGTACTTC.